These 8 T cell receptor beta chains were sequenced from one sample in a study of blood T cell repertoires in COVID-19. Assay: immunoSEQ multiplex PCR; the TCRdb copy retains only in-frame clones and omits some. This sample has approximately 300,000 clones, with more than 70% found just once. Sequencing was done on a sample of peripheral blood. Every receptor here comes from a woman between 45 and 65 years old with acute or convalescent COVID-19.

V usage is TRBV10-3 and J usage is TRBJ2-7, with D possibly being TRBD1 (6 bases). The CDR3 length is 13 residues. The V gene's germline CDR1 is ENHRY and CDR2 SYGVKD. The V end was cut by 6 bases, the J end by 2 bases, with 11 bases between. CDR3 loop: CAIRQGEAYEQYF. CDR3 DNA: TGTGCCATCAGACAGGGTGAGGCCTACGAGCAGTACTTC.

V gene TRBV11-2 combines with J gene TRBJ1-3, with D possibly matching TRBD1 (6 bases). The CDR3 contains 15 residues. The V end lost 5 bases, the J end lost 2 bases, and 13 bases lay between the germline ends. CDR1 is SGHAT, CDR2 FQNNGV, per germline. The CDR3 DNA sequence: TGTGCCAGCAGCCCGCAACAGGGCCCTGGAAACACCATATATTTT. Protein product: CASSPQQGPGNTIYF.

The chain joins TRBV18 to TRBJ1-6; maybe TRBD1 (5 bases). V was shortened by 4 bases and J by 6 bases, with 7 bases between the two germline ends. The CDR3 runs 13 residues. CDR1 is KGHSH, CDR2 LQKENI, per germline. The CDR3 loop is CASSQDSNSPLHF. The CDR3 DNA is TGTGCCAGCTCACAAGACAGTAATTCACCCCTCCACTTT.

This rearrangement joins TRBV12-3 or TRBV12-4 to TRBJ1-2, with D possibly being TRBD1 (5 bases). This CDR3 contains 13 residues. Trimming stripped 8 bases from V and 6 bases from J, with 16 bases between. CDR3: CASSRGTGDGYTF. The DNA of the CDR3 is TGTGCCAGCTCCCGTGGGACTGGGGATGGCTACACCTTC.

This rearrangement joins TRBV14 to TRBJ2-2; maybe TRBD1 (6 bases). The CDR3 has 15 amino acids. V was pared by 4 bases and J by 2 bases, with 11 bases between. Per the germline V gene, CDR1 is SGHDN and CDR2 is FVKESK. For the CDR3, the DNA is TGTGCCAGCAGCCTCGTTGGGGGCAACACCGGGGAGCTGTTTTTT. Translating it yields CASSLVGGNTGELFF.

The chain employs TRBV2 and TRBJ1-4, with 7 bases fitting TRBD1. Germline values: CDR1 SNHLY, CDR2 FYNNEI. V lost 4 bases to trimming and J lost 4 bases; unmatched junction nucleotides: 3. The CDR3 is 14 residues long. CDR3 DNA: TGTGCCAGCAGTGTGGGACAGCTTAATGAAAAACTGTTTTTT. It specifies CASSVGQLNEKLFF.

The V gene is TRBV27, the J gene TRBJ2-1, with 13 bases aligning to TRBD2. V shed 3 bases, J shed 9 bases, and the junction held 5 bases outside the gene matches. The length of the CDR3 is 15 residues. Germline CDR1 reads MNHEY; CDR2 reads SMNVEV (reference sequence). CDR3 residues: CASSFTSGRAGEQFF. CDR3 coding DNA: TGTGCCAGCAGTTTCACTAGCGGGAGGGCCGGTGAGCAGTTCTTC.

V usage is TRBV9 and J usage is TRBJ1-5; possible D gene TRBD1, 5 bases. Germline V CDR1 and CDR2: SGDLS, YYNGEE. The CDR3 runs to 14 residues. V was cut by 3 bases and J by 5 bases, with 12 bases left in between. The CDR3 is CASSEWGGYQPQHF. CDR3 sequence (DNA): TGTGCCAGCAGCGAATGGGGGGGTTATCAGCCCCAGCATTTT. Looking up the rest from reference TRBV9 and TRBJ1-5 gives the full variable domain: DSGVTQTPKHLITATGQRVTLRCSPRSGDLSVYWYQQSLDQGLQFLIQYYNGEERAKGNILERFSAQQFPDLHSELNLSSLELGDSALYFCASSEWGGYQPQHFGDGTRLSIL.